What follows describes a single TCR beta chain. Its antigen is as yet unknown. This sample is part of a study of OX40 agonist ivuxolimab in advanced cancers. Study background: An agonistic anti-OX40 (CD134) antibody, ivuxolimab, was used to treat the patients.

Germline CDR1 is SGHKS and CDR2 is YYEKEE (reference sequence). The CDR3 length is 14 residues. The V segment lost 1 base and the J segment 4 bases; nucleotides outside the gene matches: 3. Profiling relied on immunoSEQ multiplex PCR, and the TCRdb table lists in-frame clones only, not all of them. Of some 30,000 clones listed, over 60% are singletons. Broader study findings: Also present in some nonresponders was a low level of normalized T-cell clonal expansion. Blood T cells, both CD4+ and CD8+, expanded clonally by week 6 at 0.1 to 3.0 mg/kg.

This rearrangement joins TRBV5-5 to TRBJ1-2; the match to TRBD1 covers 8 bases. The starting material was CD4+ or CD8+ T cells sorted from blood, obtained in a trial of the OX40 agonist ivuxolimab. This receptor was obtained from an adult with an advanced solid tumor such as melanoma, head and neck, liver or kidney cancer. CDR3 DNA: TGTGCCAGCAGCTTGACAGGGGGGGTCTATGGCTACACCTTC. Translated: CASSLTGGVYGYTF.